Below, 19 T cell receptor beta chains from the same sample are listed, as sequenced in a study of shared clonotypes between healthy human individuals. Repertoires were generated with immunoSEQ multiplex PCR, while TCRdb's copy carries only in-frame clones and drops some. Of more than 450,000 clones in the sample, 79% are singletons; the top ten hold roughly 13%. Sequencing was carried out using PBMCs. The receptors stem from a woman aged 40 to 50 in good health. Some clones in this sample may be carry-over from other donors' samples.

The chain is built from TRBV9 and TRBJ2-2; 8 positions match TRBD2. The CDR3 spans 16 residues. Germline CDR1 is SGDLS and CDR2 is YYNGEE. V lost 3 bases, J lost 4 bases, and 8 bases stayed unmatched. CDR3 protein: CASSALAGILTGELFF. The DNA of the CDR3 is TGTGCCAGCAGCGCCCTAGCGGGCATCCTCACCGGGGAGCTGTTTTTT.

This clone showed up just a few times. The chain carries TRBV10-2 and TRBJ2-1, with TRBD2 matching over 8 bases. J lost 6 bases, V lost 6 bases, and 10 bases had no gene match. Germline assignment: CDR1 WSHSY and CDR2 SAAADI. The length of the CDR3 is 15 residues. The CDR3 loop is CASSRSGRGINEQFF. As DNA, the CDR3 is TGCGCCAGCAGCCGGAGCGGGAGAGGTATCAATGAGCAGTTCTTC.

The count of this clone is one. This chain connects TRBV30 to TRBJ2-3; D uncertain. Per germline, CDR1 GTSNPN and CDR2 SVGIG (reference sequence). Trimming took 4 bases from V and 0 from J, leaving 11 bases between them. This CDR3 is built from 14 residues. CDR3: CAWKLAISTDTQYF. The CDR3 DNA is TGTGCCTGGAAGTTGGCCATTAGCACAGATACGCAGTATTTT.

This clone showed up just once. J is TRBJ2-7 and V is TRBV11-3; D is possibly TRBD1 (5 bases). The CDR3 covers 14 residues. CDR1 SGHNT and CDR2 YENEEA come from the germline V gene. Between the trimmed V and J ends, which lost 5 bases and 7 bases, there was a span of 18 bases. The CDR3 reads CASSARTQNGEQYF. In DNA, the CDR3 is TGTGCCAGCAGCGCCCGGACACAAAACGGGGAGCAGTACTTC.

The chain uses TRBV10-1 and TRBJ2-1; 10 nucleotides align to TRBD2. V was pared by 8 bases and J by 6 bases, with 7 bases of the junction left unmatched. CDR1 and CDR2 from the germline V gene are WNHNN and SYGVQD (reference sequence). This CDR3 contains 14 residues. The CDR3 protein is CASASSGSPNEQFF. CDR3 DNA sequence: TGCGCCAGCGCCTCTAGCGGGAGTCCCAATGAGCAGTTCTTC.

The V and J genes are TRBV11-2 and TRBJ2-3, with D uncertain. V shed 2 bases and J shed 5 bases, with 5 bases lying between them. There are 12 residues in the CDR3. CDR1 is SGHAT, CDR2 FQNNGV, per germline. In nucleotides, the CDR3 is TGTGCCAGCAGCTTACTCCTAGATACGCAGTATTTT. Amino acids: CASSLLLDTQYF.

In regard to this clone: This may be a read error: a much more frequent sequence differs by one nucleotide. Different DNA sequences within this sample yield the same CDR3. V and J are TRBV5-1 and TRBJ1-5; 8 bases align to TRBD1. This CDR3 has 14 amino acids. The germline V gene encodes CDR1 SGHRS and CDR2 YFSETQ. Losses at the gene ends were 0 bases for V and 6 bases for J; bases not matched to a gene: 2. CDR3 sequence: CASSLGQGTQPQHF. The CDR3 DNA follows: TGCGCCAGCAGCTTGGGACAGGGGACTCAGCCCCAGCATTTT.

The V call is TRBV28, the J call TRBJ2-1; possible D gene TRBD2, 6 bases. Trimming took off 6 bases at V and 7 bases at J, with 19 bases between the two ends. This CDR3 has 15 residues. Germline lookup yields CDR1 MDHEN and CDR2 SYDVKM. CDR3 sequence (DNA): TGTGCCAGCAGCCCCCGACTAGTTTATTTAAATGAGCAGTTCTTC. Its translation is CASSPRLVYLNEQFF. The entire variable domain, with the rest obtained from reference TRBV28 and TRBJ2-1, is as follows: DVKVTQSSRYLVKRTGEKVFLECVQDMDHENMFWYRQDPGLGLRLIYFSYDVKMKEKGDIPEGYSVSREKKERFSLILESASTNQTSMYLCASSPRLVYLNEQFFGPGTRLTVL.

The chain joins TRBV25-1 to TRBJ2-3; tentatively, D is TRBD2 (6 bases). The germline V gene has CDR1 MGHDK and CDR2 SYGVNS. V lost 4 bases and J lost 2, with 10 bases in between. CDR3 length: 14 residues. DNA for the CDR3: TGTGCCAGCAGTGGACTAGGTTTCACAGATACGCAGTATTTT. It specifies CASSGLGFTDTQYF.

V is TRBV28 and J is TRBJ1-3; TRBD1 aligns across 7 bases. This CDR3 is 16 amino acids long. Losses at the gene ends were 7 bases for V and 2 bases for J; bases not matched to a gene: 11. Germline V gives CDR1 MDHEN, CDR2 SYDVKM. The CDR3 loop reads CASTPPGQGAGNTIYF. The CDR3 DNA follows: TGTGCCAGCACCCCCCCCGGGCAGGGGGCTGGAAACACCATATATTTT.

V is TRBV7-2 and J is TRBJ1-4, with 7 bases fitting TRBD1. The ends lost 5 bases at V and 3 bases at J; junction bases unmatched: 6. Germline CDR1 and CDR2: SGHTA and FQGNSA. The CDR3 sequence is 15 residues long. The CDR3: CASSPQGDSNEKLFF. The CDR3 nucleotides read TGTGCCAGCAGCCCGCAGGGGGATTCTAATGAAAAACTGTTTTTT.

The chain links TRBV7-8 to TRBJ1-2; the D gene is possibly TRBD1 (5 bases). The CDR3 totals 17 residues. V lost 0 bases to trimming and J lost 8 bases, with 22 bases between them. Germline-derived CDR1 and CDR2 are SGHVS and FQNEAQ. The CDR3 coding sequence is TGTGCCAGCAGCTTAGCGCGAGGGGAGAAAACGAAACGAGGCTACACCTTC. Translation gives CASSLARGEKTKRGYTF.

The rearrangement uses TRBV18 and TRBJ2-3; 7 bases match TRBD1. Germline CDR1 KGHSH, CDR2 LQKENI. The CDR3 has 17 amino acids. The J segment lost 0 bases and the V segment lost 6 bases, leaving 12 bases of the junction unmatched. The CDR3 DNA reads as TGTGCCAGCTCGTCCAACAGGGGCCACTCTAGCACAGATACGCAGTATTTT. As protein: CASSSNRGHSSTDTQYF.

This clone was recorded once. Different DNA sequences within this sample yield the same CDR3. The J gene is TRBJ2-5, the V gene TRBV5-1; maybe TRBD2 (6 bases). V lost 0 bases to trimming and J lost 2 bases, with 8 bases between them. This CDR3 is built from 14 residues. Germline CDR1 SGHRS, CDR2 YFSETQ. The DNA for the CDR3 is TGCGCCAGCAGCTTGGCGGGGGATCAAGAGACCCAGTACTTC. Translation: CASSLAGDQETQYF.

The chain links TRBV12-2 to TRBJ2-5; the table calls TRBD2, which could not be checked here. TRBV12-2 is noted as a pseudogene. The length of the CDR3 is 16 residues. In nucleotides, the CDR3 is TGTGCAAGTCGCTTAGATGGCGGGAGAGAGTGTAAGACCCAGTACTTC. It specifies CASRLDGGRECKTQYF.

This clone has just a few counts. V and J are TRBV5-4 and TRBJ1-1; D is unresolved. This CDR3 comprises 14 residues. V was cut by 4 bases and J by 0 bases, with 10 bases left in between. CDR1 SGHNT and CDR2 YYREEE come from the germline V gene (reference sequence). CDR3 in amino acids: CASSPVSLNTEAFF. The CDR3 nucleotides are TGTGCCAGCAGCCCAGTTTCCCTGAACACTGAAGCTTTCTTT.

As DNA, the CDR3 is TGCGCCAGCAGCCAGGGAAGGGGGCGCCGGGGTAATGAAAAACTGTTTTTT. It is translated as CASSQGRGRRGNEKLFF. This chain joins TRBV4-3 and TRBJ1-4; 7 nucleotides align to TRBD1. CDR3 size: 17 residues. The V and J ends lost 3 bases and 4 bases, in that order; junction bases with no gene match: 11. CDR1 and CDR2 from the germline V gene are LGHNA and YSLEER.

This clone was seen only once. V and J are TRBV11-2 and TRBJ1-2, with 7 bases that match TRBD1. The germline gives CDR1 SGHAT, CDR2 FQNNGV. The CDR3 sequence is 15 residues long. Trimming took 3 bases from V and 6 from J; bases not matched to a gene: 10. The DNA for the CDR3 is TGTGCCAGCAGCTTGTTGAGGGGGCGCTTGGATGGCTACACCTTC. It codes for CASSLLRGRLDGYTF.

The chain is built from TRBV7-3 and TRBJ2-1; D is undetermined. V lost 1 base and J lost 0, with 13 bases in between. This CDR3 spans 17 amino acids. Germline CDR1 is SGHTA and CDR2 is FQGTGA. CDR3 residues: CASSLNAGRPSYNEQFF. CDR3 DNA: TGTGCCAGCAGCTTAAACGCCGGGCGGCCCTCCTACAATGAGCAGTTCTTC. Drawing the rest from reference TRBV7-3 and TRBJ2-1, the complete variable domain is GAGVSQTPSNKVTEKGKYVELRCDPISGHTALYWYRQSLGQGPEFLIYFQGTGAADDSGLPNDRFFAVRPEGSVSTLKIQRTERGDSAVYLCASSLNAGRPSYNEQFFGPGTRLTVL.